The rows below give T cell receptor beta chains drawn from one sample of a study of identical twins. TCRdb ran MiXCR on the 5' RACE reads and lists one entry per CDR3 protein. The sample holds around 530,000 distinct CDR3 sequences, roughly 15% seen once. These sequences were also reported in another study, on yellow fever vaccine responses in identical twins.

The specimen sequenced was CD4+ T cells sorted from blood. These receptors all come from a woman aged 18-29 years in good health. The CDR3 runs from the conserved cysteine through the conserved F or W. For some rows the clone size is stated as once, few or many, or as a class when expanded; others skip it.

TRBJ2-1 TRBV11-2 few CASAGHYEQFF
TRBJ2-1 TRBV2 - CASKLEAGDFNEQFF
TRBJ2-2 TRBV5-1 - CASSAPGTSGTGELFF
TRBJ1-2 TRBV10-3 - CAITDQGINYGYTF
TRBJ2-5 TRBV12-3/TRBV12-4 - CVSSLGTVQETQYF
TRBJ2-3 TRBV24-1 - CATSDSTYPQGTDTQYF
TRBJ2-7 TRBV4-1 many CASSQVGPSYEQYF
TRBJ2-3 TRBV12-3/TRBV12-4 few CASSSTGTSESTDTQYF
TRBJ2-2 TRBV5-1 - CASSFRVLGELFF
TRBJ2-6 TRBV5-8 - CASSLGDITGANVLTF
TRBJ1-6 TRBV27 - CASSLSGGSGSPLHF
TRBJ2-2 TRBV12-3/TRBV12-4 - CASSPRIQNTGELFF
TRBJ2-3 TRBV19 - CASSIGGRLAGGSDTQYF
TRBJ2-1 TRBV2 few CAGASHNEQFF
TRBJ2-1 TRBV2 - CASSYSGGAHNEQFF